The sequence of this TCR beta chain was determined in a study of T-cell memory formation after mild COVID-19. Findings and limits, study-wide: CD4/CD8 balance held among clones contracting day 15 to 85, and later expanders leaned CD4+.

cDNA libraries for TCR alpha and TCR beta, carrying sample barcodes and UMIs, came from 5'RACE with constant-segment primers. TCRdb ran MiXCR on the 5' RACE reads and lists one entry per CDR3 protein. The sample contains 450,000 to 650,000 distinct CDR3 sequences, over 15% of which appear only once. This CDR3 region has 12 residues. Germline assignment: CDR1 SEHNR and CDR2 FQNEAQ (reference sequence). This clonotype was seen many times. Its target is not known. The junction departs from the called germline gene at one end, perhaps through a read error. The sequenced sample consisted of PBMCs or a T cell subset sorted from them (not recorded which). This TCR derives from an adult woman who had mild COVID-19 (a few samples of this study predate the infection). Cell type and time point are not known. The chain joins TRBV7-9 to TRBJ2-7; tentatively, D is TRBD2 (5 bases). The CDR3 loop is CASSGRSYEQYF. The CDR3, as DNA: TGCGCCAGCAGCGGCAGGTCCTACGAGCAGTACTTC. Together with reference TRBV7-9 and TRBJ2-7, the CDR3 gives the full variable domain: DTGVSQNPRHKITKRGQNVTFRCDPISEHNRLYWYRQTLGQGPEFLTYFQNEAQLEKSRLLSDRFSAERPKGSFSTLEIQRTEQGDSAMYLCASSGRSYEQYFGPGTRLTVT.